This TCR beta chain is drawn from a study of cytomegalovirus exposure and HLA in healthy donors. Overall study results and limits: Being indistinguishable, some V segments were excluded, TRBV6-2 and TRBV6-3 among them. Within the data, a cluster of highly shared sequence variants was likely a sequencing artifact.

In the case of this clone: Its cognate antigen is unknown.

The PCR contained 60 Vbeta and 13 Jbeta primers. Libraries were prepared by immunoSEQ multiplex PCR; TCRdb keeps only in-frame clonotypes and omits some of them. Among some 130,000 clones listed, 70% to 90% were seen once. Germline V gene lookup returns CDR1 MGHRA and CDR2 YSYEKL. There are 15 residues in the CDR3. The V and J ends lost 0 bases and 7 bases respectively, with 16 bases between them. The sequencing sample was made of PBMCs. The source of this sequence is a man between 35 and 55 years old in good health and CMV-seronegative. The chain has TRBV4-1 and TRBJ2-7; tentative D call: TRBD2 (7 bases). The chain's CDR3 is CASSQDGGGGWEQYF. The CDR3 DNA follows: TGCGCCAGCAGCCAAGATGGAGGGGGAGGGTGGGAGCAGTACTTC.